One and the same sample provided the 17 T cell receptor beta chains below, sequenced in a study of STAT5B mutations in CD4+ large granular lymphocyte leukemia. Sequencing was performed with immunoSEQ multiplex PCR; in TCRdb, only in-frame clones are kept and a portion is missing. Found here are roughly 24,000 clones, about 78% of them singletons; the top ten hold about 0.6%. Specimen: CD4+ T cells from blood buffy coats. The receptors shown here come from a human donor in good health.

The V call is TRBV7-8, the J call TRBJ2-3; 7 bases match TRBD2. Unmatched junction bases numbered 7, after V lost 5 bases and J lost 2 bases. Germline V CDR1 and CDR2: SGHVS, FQNEAQ. CDR3 length equals 15 residues. The CDR3: CASSLGTTITDTQYF. CDR3 DNA sequence: TGTGCCAGCAGCCTGGGGACTACAATCACAGATACGCAGTATTTT. Using reference TRBV7-8 and TRBJ2-3 for the parts outside the CDR3, the full variable domain is GAGVSQSPRYKVAKRGQDVALRCDPISGHVSLFWYQQALGQGPEFLTYFQNEAQLDKSGLPSDRFFAERPEGSVSTLKIQRTQQEDSAVYLCASSLGTTITDTQYFGPGTRLTVL.

This rearrangement joins TRBV10-3 to TRBJ1-1; 7 bases align to TRBD1. J lost 7 bases, V lost 4 bases, and 6 bases had no gene match. CDR1 is ENHRY and CDR2 is SYGVKD in the germline V gene. The CDR3 runs 13 residues. The CDR3 is CAISAGGAVEAFF. The CDR3 coding sequence is TGTGCCATCAGTGCAGGGGGGGCAGTTGAAGCTTTCTTT.

The chain is built from TRBV4-1 and TRBJ1-6; the match to TRBD1 covers 8 bases. V shed 4 bases, J shed 7 bases, and the junction held 3 bases outside the gene matches. This CDR3 spans 14 amino acids. Germline-derived CDR1 and CDR2 are MGHRA and YSYEKL. The CDR3 here is CASSRTGLNSPLHF. The CDR3 region has the DNA TGCGCCAGCAGCCGGACAGGGCTAAATTCACCCCTCCACTTT.

The V and J genes are TRBV27 and TRBJ1-2; weak D call: TRBD1 (6 bases). The germline V and J ends were trimmed by 4 bases and 4 bases, with 16 bases remaining between them. Germline V gene lookup returns CDR1 MNHEY and CDR2 SMNVEV (reference sequence). This CDR3 region has 15 residues. CDR3 sequence (DNA): TGTGCCAGCAGTTCCTCTAGGGGGAGCAGCTATGGCTACACCTTC. Translating it yields CASSSSRGSSYGYTF.

This sequence joins TRBV10-1 and TRBJ2-7; perhaps TRBD1 as D (5 bases). This CDR3 has 16 residues. CDR1 and CDR2 (germline): WNHNN, SYGVQD (reference sequence). Between the trimmed V and J ends, which lost 7 bases and 12 bases, there was a span of 31 bases. The chain's CDR3 is CASKASYRSLPPFLYF. DNA of the CDR3: TGCGCCAGCAAAGCTTCATACAGGTCTCTCCCCCCTTTTCTGTACTTC.

CDR3 region: CASSQDVSGNEQFF. CDR3 nucleotide sequence: TGTGCCAGCAGCCAAGATGTCTCGGGCAATGAGCAGTTCTTC. J is TRBJ2-1 and V is TRBV4-2; no reliable D call. The CDR3 covers 14 residues. Trimming took off 0 bases at V and 6 bases at J, with 9 bases between the two ends. The germline V gene has CDR1 LGHNA and CDR2 YNFKEQ.

The chain recombines TRBV6-1 with TRBJ1-4; TRBD1 matches 8 bases. This CDR3 has 20 amino acids. V shed 1 base, J shed 1 base, and the junction held 14 bases outside the gene matches. The germline gives CDR1 MNHNS, CDR2 SASEGT. CDR3 nucleotides: TGTGCCAGCAGTGAAGTATATTTGGGGACAGGTTTAATAACTAATGAAAAACTGTTTTTT. Translating it yields CASSEVYLGTGLITNEKLFF.

The CDR3 DNA reads as TGTGCCATCAGTGAGTCACAGGTTTACTATGGCTACACCTTC. Its protein product is CAISESQVYYGYTF. The V and J genes are TRBV10-3 and TRBJ1-2; maybe TRBD1 (5 bases). The V end was cut by 0 bases, the J end by 3 bases, with 8 bases between. Germline V gene lookup returns CDR1 ENHRY and CDR2 SYGVKD. The CDR3 has 14 residues.

This chain uses TRBV11-2 with TRBJ2-1, with 12 nucleotides matching TRBD1. Germline values: CDR1 SGHAT, CDR2 FQNNGV. The J segment lost 8 bases and the V segment lost 1 base, leaving 9 bases of the junction unmatched. The CDR3 has 17 amino acids. The CDR3 DNA follows: TGTGCCAGCAGCTTAGCTCCTTGGGACAGGGGGCGCCATGAGCAGTTCTTC. Amino acid sequence: CASSLAPWDRGRHEQFF.

This chain joins TRBV28 and TRBJ2-3; 7 bases are shared with TRBD2. The CDR3 runs to 16 residues. CDR1 and CDR2 from the germline V gene are MDHEN and SYDVKM. Trimming took 4 bases from V and 3 from J; bases not matched to a gene: 10. The DNA of the CDR3 is TGTGCCAGCAGTTCGCTTCCTCTAGCGGAGACAGATACGCAGTATTTT. Amino acid sequence: CASSSLPLAETDTQYF.

This clone has just a few counts. The CDR3 protein is CASSIQANYGYTF. The CDR3 coding sequence is TGTGCCAGTAGTATACAGGCTAACTATGGCTACACCTTC. The J gene is TRBJ1-2, the V gene TRBV19; D gene ambiguous. CDR3 size: 13 residues. Trimming cost V 2 bases and J 0 bases, with 4 bases left between them. Germline V gene data show CDR1 as LNHDA and CDR2 as SQIVND (reference sequence). Full variable domain (outside the CDR3, taken from reference TRBV19 and TRBJ1-2): DGGITQSPKYLFRKEGQNVTLSCEQNLNHDAMYWYRQDPGQGLRLIYYSQIVNDFQKGDIAEGYSVSREKKESFPLTVTSAQKNPTAFYLCASSIQANYGYTFGSGTRLTVV.

The J gene is TRBJ2-1, the V gene TRBV5-1, with TRBD2 identical over 9 bases. The junction had 1 base not matched to a gene; V was cut back by 0 bases and J by 3 bases. The CDR3 sequence is 15 residues long. Per germline, CDR1 SGHRS and CDR2 YFSETQ. CDR3 nucleotide sequence: TGCGCCAGCAGCTTGGGACTAGCGGTCTACAATGAGCAGTTCTTC. Protein: CASSLGLAVYNEQFF. The complete variable domain, with remaining parts taken from reference TRBV5-1 and TRBJ2-1, reads KAGVTQTPRYLIKTRGQQVTLSCSPISGHRSVSWYQQTPGQGLQFLFEYFSETQRNKGNFPGRFSGRQFSNSRSEMNVSTLELGDSALYLCASSLGLAVYNEQFFGPGTRLTVL.

This sequence joins TRBV6-6 and TRBJ2-7; 10 bases are a match to TRBD2. CDR3 size: 15 residues. Germline V gives CDR1 MNHNY, CDR2 SVGAGI (reference sequence). V trimming: 7 bases; J trimming: 6 bases; junction bases outside the gene matches: 12. CDR3: CASTPILLAGLEQYF. DNA for the CDR3: TGTGCCAGCACCCCGATTTTACTAGCGGGGCTCGAGCAGTACTTC.

The chain links TRBV2 to TRBJ1-2; unclear D gene. CDR1 and CDR2 (germline): SNHLY, FYNNEI. The V gene lost 1 base and the J gene lost 4 bases, with 16 bases spanning the gap. The CDR3 has 16 residues. CDR3 sequence (DNA): TGTGCCAGCAGTGAAGAGGAAGGGTTCTTGCTCTATGGCTACACCTTC. As protein: CASSEEEGFLLYGYTF.

This chain's CDR3 is CASSLVGQGTYEQYF. The CDR3 coding sequence is TGTGCCAGCAGCTTAGTCGGACAGGGAACCTACGAGCAGTACTTC. This chain connects TRBV7-3 to TRBJ2-7; 8 positions match TRBD1. Germline V lookup: CDR1 SGHTA, CDR2 FQGTGA. With V trimmed by 2 bases and J by 2 bases, 5 bases remained unmatched. CDR3 size: 15 residues. The whole variable domain, filled in from reference TRBV7-3 and TRBJ2-7, reads GAGVSQTPSNKVTEKGKYVELRCDPISGHTALYWYRQSLGQGPEFLIYFQGTGAADDSGLPNDRFFAVRPEGSVSTLKIQRTERGDSAVYLCASSLVGQGTYEQYFGPGTRLTVT.

The genes are TRBV6-5 and TRBJ1-3; tentatively, D is TRBD1 (5 bases). The CDR3 covers 14 residues. CDR1 MNHEY and CDR2 SVGAGI come from the germline V gene. Trimming stripped 0 bases from V and 8 bases from J, with 11 bases between. The chain's CDR3 is CASSYSSQGHTIYF. CDR3 nucleotide sequence: TGTGCCAGCAGTTACTCGAGCCAGGGTCACACCATATATTTT.

In the case of this clone: One end of the junction is discordant with germline, which a read error may explain. This chain connects TRBV5-1 to TRBJ1-6, with 7 bases lining up with TRBD1. Germline assignment: CDR1 SGHRS and CDR2 YFSETQ. This CDR3 is 15 amino acids long. The CDR3 coding sequence is TGCGCCAGCAGGTTGGACAGGTTCTATAATTCACCCCTCCACTTT. Translation: CASRLDRFYNSPLHF.